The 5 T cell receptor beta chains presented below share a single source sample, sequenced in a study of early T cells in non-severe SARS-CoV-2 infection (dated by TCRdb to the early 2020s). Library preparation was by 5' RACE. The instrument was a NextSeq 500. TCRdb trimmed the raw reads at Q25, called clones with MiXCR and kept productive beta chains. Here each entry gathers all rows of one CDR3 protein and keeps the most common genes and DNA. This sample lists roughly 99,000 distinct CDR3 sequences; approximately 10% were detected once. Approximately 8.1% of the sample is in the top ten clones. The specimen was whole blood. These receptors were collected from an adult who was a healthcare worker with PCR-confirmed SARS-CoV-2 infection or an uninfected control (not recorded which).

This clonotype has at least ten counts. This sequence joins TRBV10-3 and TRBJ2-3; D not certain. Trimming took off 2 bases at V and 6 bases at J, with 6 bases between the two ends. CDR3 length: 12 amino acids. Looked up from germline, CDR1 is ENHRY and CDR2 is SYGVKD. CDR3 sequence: CAISEIRDTQYF. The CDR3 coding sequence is TGTGCCATCAGTGAGATCCGGGATACGCAGTATTTT.

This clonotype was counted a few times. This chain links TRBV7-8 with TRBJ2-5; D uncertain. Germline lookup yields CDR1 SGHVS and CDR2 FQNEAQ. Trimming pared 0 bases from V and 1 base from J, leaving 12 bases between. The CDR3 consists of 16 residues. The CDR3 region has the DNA TGTGCCAGCAGCTTAGCCCGACTGGCGCTCCAAGAGACCCAGTACTTC. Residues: CASSLARLALQETQYF.

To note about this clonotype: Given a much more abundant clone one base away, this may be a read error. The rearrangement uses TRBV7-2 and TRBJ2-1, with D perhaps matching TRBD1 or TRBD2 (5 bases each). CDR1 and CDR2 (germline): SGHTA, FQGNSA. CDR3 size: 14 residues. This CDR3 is CVSSLGPLYNEQFF. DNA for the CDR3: TGTGTCAGCAGCTTGGGACCACTTTACAATGAGCAGTTCTTC. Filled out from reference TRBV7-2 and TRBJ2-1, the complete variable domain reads GAGVSQSPSNKVTEKGKDVELRCDPISGHTALYWYRQSLGQGLEFLIYFQGNSAPDKSGLPSDRFSAERTGGSVSTLTIQRTQQEDSAVYLCVSSLGPLYNEQFFGPGTRLTVL.

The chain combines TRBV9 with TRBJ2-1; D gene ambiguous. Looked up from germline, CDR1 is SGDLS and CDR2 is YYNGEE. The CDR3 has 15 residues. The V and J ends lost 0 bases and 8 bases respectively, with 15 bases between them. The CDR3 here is CASSVEPGRLDEQFF. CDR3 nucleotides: TGTGCCAGCAGCGTAGAACCAGGTCGGCTGGATGAGCAGTTCTTC.

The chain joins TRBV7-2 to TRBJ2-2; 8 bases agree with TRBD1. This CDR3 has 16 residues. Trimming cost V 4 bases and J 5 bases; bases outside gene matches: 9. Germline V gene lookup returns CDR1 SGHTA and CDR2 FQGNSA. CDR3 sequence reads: CASSSTTGVPTGELFF. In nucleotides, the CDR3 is TGTGCCAGCAGCTCCACGACAGGGGTGCCGACCGGGGAGCTGTTTTTT.